These 7 T cell receptor beta chains originate from one sample sequenced in a study of metastatic and nonmetastatic thyroid tumors. No treatment of any kind had been given to any patient before thyroid surgery. TCRdb reanalyzed the PCR reads with MiXCR. Among 20,000 to 30,000 clones listed, over 10% were seen once. What was sequenced was blood. These receptors were taken from a female donor with papillary thyroid cancer or a benign thyroid nodule (not recorded which). Some clones in this sample may be carry-over from other donors' samples.

J is TRBJ1-1 and V is TRBV20-1; D is perhaps TRBD1 (5 bases). V was trimmed by 6 bases and J by 3 bases, leaving 17 bases between them. This CDR3 comprises 14 residues. Germline lookup yields CDR1 DFQATT and CDR2 SNEGSKA (reference sequence). In nucleotides, the CDR3 is TGCAGTGCCATGGAAGGGGTCTCACACACTGAAGCTTTCTTT. Its translation: CSAMEGVSHTEAFF.

This clone was observed a handful of times. The chain has TRBV4-1 and TRBJ2-1; 11 nucleotides agree with TRBD2. With V trimmed by 0 bases and J by 8 bases, 15 bases remained unmatched. The germline V gene has CDR1 MGHRA and CDR2 YSYEKL. This CDR3 has 19 amino acids. CDR3 amino acids: CASSQDVRGLTSGSDEQFF. CDR3 in DNA: TGCGCCAGCAGCCAAGATGTCAGGGGGTTAACTAGCGGGAGTGATGAGCAGTTCTTC.

This clone was observed many times. The chain is built from TRBV5-4 and TRBJ2-7, with 9 positions matching TRBD2. The CDR3 is 16 residues long. Losses at the gene ends were 3 bases for V and 6 bases for J; bases not matched to a gene: 13. CDR1 and CDR2 from the germline V gene are SGHNT and YYREEE (reference sequence). The CDR3 loop is CASSWSSGKIRGEQYF. The CDR3 DNA reads TGTGCCAGCAGCTGGTCTAGCGGGAAAATAAGAGGCGAGCAGTACTTC.

This clone was observed a few times. The V and J genes are TRBV5-1 and TRBJ1-4, with TRBD1 as a possible D gene (6 bases). Trimming cost V 0 bases and J 10 bases, with 13 bases left between them. This CDR3 region has 14 residues. Germline loops: CDR1 SGHRS, CDR2 YFSETQ. The CDR3 DNA sequence: TGCGCCAGCAGCTTGGCACAGGGTCAAGGAAAACTGTTTTTT. This encodes CASSLAQGQGKLFF.

This clone was counted a few times. The CDR3 carries no conserved terminal phenylalanine or tryptophan, so it likely arises from a read error. This chain uses TRBV6-2 or TRBV6-3 with TRBJ2-1; 8 positions agree with TRBD2. Germline V lookup: CDR1 MNHEY, CDR2 SVGEGT. The CDR3 is 14 amino acids. CDR3 in DNA: TGTGCCATCAGTCGGACTAGCAACTACAATGAGCAGTTCCTC. It yields the protein CAISRTSNYNEQFL.

This clone was counted at least ten times. Compared with germline, one end of the junction differs, possibly owing to a read error. The rearrangement links TRBV11-1 to TRBJ2-2, with D possibly matching TRBD2 (5 bases). This CDR3 is 17 amino acids long. Germline CDR1 reads SGHAT; CDR2 reads FQDESV (reference sequence). The CDR3 spells CASSLFAGLLNTRELFF. The CDR3 bases are TGTGCCAGCAGCTTATTTGCAGGACTCTTGAACACCAGGGAGCTGTTTTTT.

This clone was detected ten times or more. The rearrangement links TRBV19 to TRBJ2-3, with D perhaps TRBD2 (7 bases). Deletions cut 6 bases from V and 4 bases from J, with 11 bases between. CDR3 length: 13 amino acids. From germline, CDR1 is LNHDA and CDR2 SQIVND (reference sequence). The CDR3 coding sequence is TGTGCCAGTAGGCGGGGGCAAGCAGATACGCAGTATTTT. Amino acid sequence: CASRRGQADTQYF.